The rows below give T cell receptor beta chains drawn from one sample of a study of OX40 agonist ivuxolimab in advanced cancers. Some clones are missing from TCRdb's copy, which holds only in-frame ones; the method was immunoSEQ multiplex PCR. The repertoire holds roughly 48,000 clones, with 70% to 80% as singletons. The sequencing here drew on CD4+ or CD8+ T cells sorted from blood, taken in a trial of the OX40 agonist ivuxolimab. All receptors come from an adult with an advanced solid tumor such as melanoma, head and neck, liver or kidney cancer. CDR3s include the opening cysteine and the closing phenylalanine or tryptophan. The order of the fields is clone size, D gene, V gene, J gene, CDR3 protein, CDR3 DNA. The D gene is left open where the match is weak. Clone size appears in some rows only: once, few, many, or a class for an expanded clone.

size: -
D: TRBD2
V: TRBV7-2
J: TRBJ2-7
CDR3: CASSLAGTVNSYEQYF
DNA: TGTGCCAGCAGCCTAGCGGGGACAGTTAACTCCTACGAGCAGTACTTC

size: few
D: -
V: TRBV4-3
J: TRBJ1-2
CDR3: CASSQQTGTDYGYTF
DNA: TGCGCCAGCAGCCAACAGACCGGGACCGACTATGGCTACACCTTC

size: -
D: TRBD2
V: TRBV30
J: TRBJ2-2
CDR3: CAWSLYTGLAGIQNTGELFF
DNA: TGTGCCTGGAGTCTGTATACCGGACTAGCGGGAATACAGAACACCGGGGAGCTGTTTTTT

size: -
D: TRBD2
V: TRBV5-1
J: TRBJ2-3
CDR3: CASTRQASGGVGTDTQYF
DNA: TGCGCCAGCACCCGGCAGGCTAGCGGGGGGGTTGGCACAGATACGCAGTATTTT

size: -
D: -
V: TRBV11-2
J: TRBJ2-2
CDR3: CASSGRTNTGELFF
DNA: TGTGCCAGCAGTGGTAGGACGAACACCGGGGAGCTGTTTTTT

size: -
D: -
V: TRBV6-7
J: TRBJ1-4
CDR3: CASTTLKGNEKLFF
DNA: TGTGCCAGCACCACCCTGAAAGGTAATGAAAAACTGTTTTTT

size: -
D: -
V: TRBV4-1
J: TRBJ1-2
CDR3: CASSQDRQFGGYTF
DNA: TGCGCCAGCAGCCAAGATAGACAGTTCGGGGGCTACACCTTC

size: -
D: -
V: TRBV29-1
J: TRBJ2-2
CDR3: CSPGQGRDTGELFF
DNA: TGCAGCCCGGGGCAGGGAAGAGACACCGGGGAGCTGTTTTTT

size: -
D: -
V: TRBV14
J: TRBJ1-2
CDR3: CASSQRRGGYTF
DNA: TGTGCCAGCAGCCAGAGGCGGGGTGGCTACACCTTC

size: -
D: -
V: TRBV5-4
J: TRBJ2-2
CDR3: CASSSRGAGELFF
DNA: TGTGCCAGCAGCTCCCGAGGTGCCGGGGAGCTGTTTTTT

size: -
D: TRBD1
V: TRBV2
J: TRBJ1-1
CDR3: CASRDRGRGNTEAFF
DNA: TGTGCCAGCAGGGACAGGGGGCGCGGGAACACTGAAGCTTTCTTT

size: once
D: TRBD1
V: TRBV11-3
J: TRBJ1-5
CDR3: CASSPDTGGLNQPQHF
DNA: TGTGCCAGCAGCCCCGATACAGGGGGCCTTAATCAGCCCCAGCATTTT

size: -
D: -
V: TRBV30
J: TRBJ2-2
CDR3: CAWGGPRGAGELFF
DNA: TGTGCCTGGGGGGGCCCAAGGGGAGCCGGGGAGCTGTTTTTT

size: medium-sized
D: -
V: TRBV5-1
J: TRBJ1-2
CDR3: CASSFRDGYTF
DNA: TGCGCCAGCAGCTTCAGGGACGGCTACACCTTC

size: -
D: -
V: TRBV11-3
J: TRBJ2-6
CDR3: CASSLTGSGANVLTF
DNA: TGTGCCAGCAGCCTGACAGGTTCTGGGGCCAACGTCCTGACTTTC

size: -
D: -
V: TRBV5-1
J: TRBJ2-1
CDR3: CASSLFSQSNNEQFF
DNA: TGCGCCAGCAGCTTGTTCTCACAGTCTAACAATGAGCAGTTCTTC

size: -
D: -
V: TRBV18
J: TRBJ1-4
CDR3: CAATEEIGEKLFF
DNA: TGTGCCGCCACCGAGGAAATTGGAGAAAAACTGTTTTTT

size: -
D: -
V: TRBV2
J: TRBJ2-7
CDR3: CASKSGGISYEQYF
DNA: TGTGCCAGCAAGAGTGGAGGGATTTCCTACGAGCAGTACTTC

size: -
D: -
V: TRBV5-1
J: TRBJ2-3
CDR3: CASSLSGDTQYF
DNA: TGCGCCAGCAGCTTGTCTGGGGATACGCAGTATTTT

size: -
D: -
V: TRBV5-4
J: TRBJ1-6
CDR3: CASSLAGTDLGSPLHF
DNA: TGTGCCAGCAGCTTGGCCGGAACAGACCTGGGGTCACCCCTCCACTTT

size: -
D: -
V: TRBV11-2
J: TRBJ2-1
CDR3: CASSPSGAGSHNEQFF
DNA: TGTGCCAGCAGCCCCTCGGGGGCAGGGTCTCACAATGAGCAGTTCTTC

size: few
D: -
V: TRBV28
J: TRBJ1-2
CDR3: CASSRRRGGYTF
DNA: TGTGCCAGCAGCCGCCGAAGGGGCGGCTACACCTTC

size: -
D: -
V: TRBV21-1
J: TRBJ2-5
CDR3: CASSKEGRVRFRETQYF
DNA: TGTGCCAGCAGCAAAGAAGGACGGGTAAGGTTTCGGGAGACCCAGTACTTC

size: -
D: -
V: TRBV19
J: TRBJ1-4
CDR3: CASSKTTGATNEKLFF
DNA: TGTGCCAGTAGTAAAACAACAGGTGCAACTAATGAAAAACTGTTTTTT

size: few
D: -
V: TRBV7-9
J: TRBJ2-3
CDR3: CASGDYFGGQYF
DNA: TGTGCCAGCGGCGACTATTTTGGGGGGCAGTATTTT

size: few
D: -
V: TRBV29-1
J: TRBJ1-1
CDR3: CSVFDGLNTEAFF
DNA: TGCAGCGTCTTCGACGGGTTGAACACTGAAGCTTTCTTT

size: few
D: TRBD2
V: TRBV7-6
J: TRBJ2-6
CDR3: CASSLSASGGTSGANVLTF
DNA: TGTGCCAGCAGCTTATCGGCTAGCGGGGGGACCTCTGGGGCCAACGTCCTGACTTTC

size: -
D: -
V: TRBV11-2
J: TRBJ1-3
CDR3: CASSLEFSGNTIYF
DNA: TGTGCCAGCAGCCTGGAATTCTCTGGAAACACCATATATTTT

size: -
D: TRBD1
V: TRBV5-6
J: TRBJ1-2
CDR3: CASSMDRGNYGYTF
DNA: TGTGCCAGCAGCATGGACAGGGGAAACTATGGCTACACCTTC

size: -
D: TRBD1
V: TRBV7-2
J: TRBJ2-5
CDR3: CASTLDRRKVTQYF
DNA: TGTGCCAGCACCCTGGACAGGCGGAAGGTGACCCAGTACTTC

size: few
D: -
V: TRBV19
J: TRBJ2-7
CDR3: CASSIVFNPSYEQYF
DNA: TGTGCCAGTAGTATAGTCTTTAACCCCTCCTACGAGCAGTACTTC

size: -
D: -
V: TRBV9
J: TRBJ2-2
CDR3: CASSVDGGTNTGELFF
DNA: TGTGCCAGCAGCGTAGACGGGGGTACGAACACCGGGGAGCTGTTTTTT

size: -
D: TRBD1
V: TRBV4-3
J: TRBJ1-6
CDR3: CASSPSGTGVSPLHF
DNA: TGCGCCAGCAGCCCCTCCGGGACAGGGGTTTCACCCCTCCACTTT

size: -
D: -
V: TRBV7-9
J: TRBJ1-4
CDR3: CASSLRAQGGEKLFF
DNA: TGTGCCAGCAGCTTACGGGCGCAGGGAGGGGAAAAACTGTTTTTT

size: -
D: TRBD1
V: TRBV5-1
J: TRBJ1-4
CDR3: CASSLAGGDEKLFF
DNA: TGCGCCAGCAGCTTGGCAGGGGGCGATGAAAAACTGTTTTTT

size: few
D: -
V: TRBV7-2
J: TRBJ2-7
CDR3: CASSLGWSGPTDSYEQYF
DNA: TGTGCCAGCAGCTTAGGGTGGAGTGGGCCAACCGACTCCTACGAGCAGTACTTC

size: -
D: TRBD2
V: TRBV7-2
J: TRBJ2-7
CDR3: CATGTRGYEQYF
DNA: TGTGCCACCGGGACTAGGGGCTACGAGCAGTACTTC

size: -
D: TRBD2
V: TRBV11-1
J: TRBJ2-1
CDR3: CASTGGASYNEQFF
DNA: TGTGCCAGCACCGGGGGGGCCTCCTACAATGAGCAGTTCTTC

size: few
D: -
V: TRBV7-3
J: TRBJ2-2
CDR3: CASSQTGRATGELFF
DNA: TGTGCCAGCAGCCAGACCGGGCGGGCCACCGGGGAGCTGTTTTTT

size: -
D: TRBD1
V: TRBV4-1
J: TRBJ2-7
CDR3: CASSQAPGQGTYEQYF
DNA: TGCGCCAGCAGCCAAGCTCCGGGACAGGGTACCTACGAGCAGTACTTC

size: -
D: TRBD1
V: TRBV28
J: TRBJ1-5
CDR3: CATRQGPNQPQHF
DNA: TGTGCCACCCGACAGGGCCCTAATCAGCCCCAGCATTTT

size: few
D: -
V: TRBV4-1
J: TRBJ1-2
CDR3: CASSPHLSRTANYGYTF
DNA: TGCGCCAGCAGCCCACACCTCTCCCGGACAGCTAACTATGGCTACACCTTC

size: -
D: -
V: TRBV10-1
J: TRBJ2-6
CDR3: CASSDGSGANVLTF
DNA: TGCGCCAGCAGTGATGGCTCTGGGGCCAACGTCCTGACTTTC

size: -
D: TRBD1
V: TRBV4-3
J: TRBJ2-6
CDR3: CASSSPSGTGISGANVLTF
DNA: TGCGCCAGCAGCTCTCCGTCCGGGACAGGGATTAGTGGGGCCAACGTCCTGACTTTC

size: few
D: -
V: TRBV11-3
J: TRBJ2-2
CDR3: CASSLGGSNTGELFF
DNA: TGTGCCAGCAGCTTAGGGGGCTCCAACACCGGGGAGCTGTTTTTT

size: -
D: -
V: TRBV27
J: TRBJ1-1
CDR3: CASSPRRGPGEAFF
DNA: TGTGCCAGCAGTCCCCGACGAGGCCCCGGTGAAGCTTTCTTT

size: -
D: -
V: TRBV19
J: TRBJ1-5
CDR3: CASSPTVGQPQHF
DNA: TGTGCCAGTAGTCCAACAGTAGGCCAGCCCCAGCATTTT

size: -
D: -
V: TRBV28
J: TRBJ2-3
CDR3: CASSPFGGRTDTQYF
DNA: TGTGCCAGCAGTCCTTTCGGAGGGCGGACAGATACGCAGTATTTT

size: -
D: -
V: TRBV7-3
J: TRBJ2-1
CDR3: CASSKNRNNEQFF
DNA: TGTGCCAGCAGCAAAAACAGAAACAATGAGCAGTTCTTC

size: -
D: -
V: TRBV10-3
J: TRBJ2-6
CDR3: CAIKERAGGSGANVLTF
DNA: TGTGCCATCAAGGAGAGGGCTGGGGGCTCTGGGGCCAACGTCCTGACTTTC

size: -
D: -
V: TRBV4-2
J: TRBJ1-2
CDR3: CASSQDGEENYGYTF
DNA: TGTGCCAGCAGCCAAGATGGGGAGGAAAACTATGGCTACACCTTC

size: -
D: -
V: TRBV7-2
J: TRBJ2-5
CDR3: CASSGPRIQWTQYF
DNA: TGTGCCAGCTCCGGGCCAAGAATCCAGTGGACCCAGTACTTC

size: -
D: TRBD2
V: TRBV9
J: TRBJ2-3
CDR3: CASSVSPTSADTQYF
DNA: TGTGCCAGCAGCGTGAGCCCTACTAGCGCAGATACGCAGTATTTT

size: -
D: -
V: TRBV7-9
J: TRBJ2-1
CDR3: CASSPVGGLYNEQFF
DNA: TGTGCCAGCAGTCCAGTGGGGGGCCTTTACAATGAGCAGTTCTTC

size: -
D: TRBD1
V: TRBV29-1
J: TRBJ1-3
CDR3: CSVGGTASGNTIYF
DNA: TGCAGCGTTGGGGGGACAGCCTCTGGAAACACCATATATTTT

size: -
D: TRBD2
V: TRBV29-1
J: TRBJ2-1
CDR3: CSDGTSGGRGYNEQFF
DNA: TGCAGCGACGGGACTAGCGGGGGGAGGGGCTACAATGAGCAGTTCTTC

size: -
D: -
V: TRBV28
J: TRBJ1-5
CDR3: CASTSGGSHQPQHF
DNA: TGTGCCAGCACCTCGGGAGGGAGTCATCAGCCCCAGCATTTT